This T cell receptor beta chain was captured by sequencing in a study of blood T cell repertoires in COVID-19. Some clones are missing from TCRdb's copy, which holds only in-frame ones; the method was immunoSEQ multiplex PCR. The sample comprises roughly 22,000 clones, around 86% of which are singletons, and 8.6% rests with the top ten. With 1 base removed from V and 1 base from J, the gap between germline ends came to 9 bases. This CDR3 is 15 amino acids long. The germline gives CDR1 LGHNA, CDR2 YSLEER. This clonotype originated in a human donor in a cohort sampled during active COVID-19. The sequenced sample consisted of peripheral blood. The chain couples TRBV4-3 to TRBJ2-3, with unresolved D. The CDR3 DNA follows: TGCGCCAGCAGCCAAGGCTGGCAGGGCACAGATACGCAGTATTTT. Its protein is CASSQGWQGTDTQYF.